A selection of T cell receptor beta chains follows, all from one sample in a study of blood T cell repertoires in COVID-19. Measured with immunoSEQ multiplex PCR; TCRdb has only the in-frame clones, and not every one. The table has approximately 82,000 clones, more than 75% seen once. Sample: peripheral blood. These receptors were taken from a man aged 50 or older with active or convalescent COVID-19. The CDR3 runs from the conserved cysteine through the conserved F or W. D genes are given only for firm matches. Where a row states a size, it is once, few, many or the class of an expanded clone; other rows omit it.

>once|NA|TRBV3-1/TRBV3-2|TRBJ2-3
TGTGCCAGCAGCCAAGAGACTGGCATCACAGATACGCAGTATTTT
CASSQETGITDTQYF
>NA|NA|TRBV2|TRBJ1-4
TGTGCCAGCAGACCCGGAGGAGAAAAACTGTTTTTT
CASRPGGEKLFF
>NA|NA|TRBV11-2|TRBJ1-1
TGTGCCAGCAGCGGGATGGGACACTTGAACACTGAAGCTTTCTTT
CASSGMGHLNTEAFF
>NA|TRBD1|TRBV6-5|TRBJ1-2
TGTGCCAGCAGTCCCATGGGGGGACAGACTTATGGCTACACCTTC
CASSPMGGQTYGYTF
>NA|NA|TRBV12-3/TRBV12-4|TRBJ2-4
TGTGCCAGCAGTTTAGCTGAGGCGGGTATTCAGTACTTC
CASSLAEAGIQYF
>NA|TRBD1|TRBV5-1|TRBJ2-4
TGCGCCAGCAGCTTATGGGACAGGGAAGACATTCAGTACTTC
CASSLWDREDIQYF
>NA|NA|TRBV27|TRBJ2-7
TGTGCCAGCAGTTTATACAGGAGCTCCTACGAGCAGTACTTC
CASSLYRSSYEQYF
>NA|TRBD1|TRBV29-1|TRBJ2-5
TGCAGCGTGCAGCCCGGGACAGTCCAAGAGACCCAGTACTTC
CSVQPGTVQETQYF
>few|TRBD1|TRBV14|TRBJ1-3
TGTGCCAGCAGCGCTACAGGGGGTGGAAACACCATATATTTT
CASSATGGGNTIYF
>NA|NA|TRBV10-1|TRBJ2-5
TGCGCCAGCAGTGACTCTCAAGAGACCCAGTACTTC
CASSDSQETQYF
>NA|NA|TRBV7-2|TRBJ2-3
TGTGCCAGCAGCCCCCCCGGTCGGGCAGATACGCAGTATTTT
CASSPPGRADTQYF
>NA|NA|TRBV11-2|TRBJ2-1
TGTGCCAGCAGCCCCAGGGTTTCGGACAATGAGCAGTTCTTC
CASSPRVSDNEQFF
>few|NA|TRBV28|TRBJ2-6
TGTGCCAGCAGTTTATACAGCCTCTCTGGGGCCAACGTCCTGACTTTC
CASSLYSLSGANVLTF
>NA|TRBD1|TRBV9|TRBJ2-5
TGTGCCAGCAGCCCCACCGACAGGGGGGCCCAGTACTTC
CASSPTDRGAQYF
>NA|NA|TRBV10-3|TRBJ2-3
TGTGCCATCAGTGATAACGGAGGCACAGATACGCAGTATTTT
CAISDNGGTDTQYF
>NA|NA|TRBV6-4|TRBJ1-6
TGTGCCAGCAGTGAGGGGCAGAATTCACCCCTCCACTTT
CASSEGQNSPLHF
>NA|TRBD1|TRBV19|TRBJ1-1
TGTGCCAGTAGAACCCAGGGGGAGAACACTGAAGCTTTCTTT
CASRTQGENTEAFF
>NA|NA|TRBV18|TRBJ2-2
TGTGCCAGCTCACCACCCCTCCGATGGTCGGCCGGGGAGCTGTTTTTT
CASSPPLRWSAGELFF
>NA|NA|TRBV11-2|TRBJ2-5
TGTGCCAGCAGCTTCGGGGACCAAGAGACCCAGTACTTC
CASSFGDQETQYF
>NA|TRBD1|TRBV6-5|TRBJ2-1
TGTGCCAGCAGTTTCCAGGGGGCCGGCTACAATGAGCAGTTCTTC
CASSFQGAGYNEQFF
>NA|TRBD1|TRBV7-9|TRBJ2-2
TGTGCCAGCAGCTCCGGGGACAGGACGAACACCGGGGAGCTGTTTTTT
CASSSGDRTNTGELFF
>NA|TRBD2|TRBV3-1/TRBV3-2|TRBJ2-3
TGTGCCAGCAGCCAAACTAGCGGGGTCACAGATACGCAGTATTTT
CASSQTSGVTDTQYF
>NA|TRBD1|TRBV5-1|TRBJ2-2
TGCGCCAGCAGCTTAGACCGGGACAGGTCCACCGGGGAGCTGTTTTTT
CASSLDRDRSTGELFF
>NA|NA|TRBV5-5|TRBJ1-2
TGTGCCAGCAGCTTGGGGCGAGGCAGGGCTTATGGCTACACCTTC
CASSLGRGRAYGYTF
>once|NA|TRBV6-4|TRBJ1-6
TGTGCCAGCAGCGTACGGGACTCATCTTCACCCCTCCACTTT
CASSVRDSSSPLHF
>NA|NA|TRBV5-1|TRBJ2-3
TGCGCCAGCAGCCCCGGCAGGGGTGGCGCAGATACGCAGTATTTT
CASSPGRGGADTQYF
>NA|TRBD1|TRBV19|TRBJ2-5
TGTGCCAGTAGTATGAGAGGGACAGGGATGATAAAGACCCAGTACTTC
CASSMRGTGMIKTQYF
>NA|NA|TRBV6-5|TRBJ1-5
TGTGCCAGCAGATCACAGGGAAGTAGCAATCAGCCCCAGCATTTT
CASRSQGSSNQPQHF
>few|NA|TRBV5-6|TRBJ2-1
TGTGCCAGCAGCTTGGCCTCGCAGGTAGTTCAGTTCTTC
CASSLASQVVQFF
>once|TRBD1|TRBV15|TRBJ1-5
TGTGCCACCAGCAGACAGGGGGCTTCGAATCAGCCCCAGCATTTT
CATSRQGASNQPQHF
>few|NA|TRBV10-1|TRBJ2-1
TGCGCCAGCAGCTCTAGCAGCTCCTACAATGAGCAGTTCTTC
CASSSSSSYNEQFF
>NA|NA|TRBV1|TRBJ1-5
TGCACCAGCAGCCAAGATAGTCTGAGCTGTTATCAGCCCCAGCATTTT
CTSSQDSLSCYQPQHF
>NA|TRBD2|TRBV11-2|TRBJ2-2
TGTGCCAGCAGCTTAGATACTAGCGGGGTCGGGGAGCTGTTTTTT
CASSLDTSGVGELFF
>NA|NA|TRBV28|TRBJ1-1
TGTGCCGAACGGGGGGACGCGGACACTGAAGCTTTCTTT
CAERGDADTEAFF
>once|NA|TRBV10-3|TRBJ1-5
TGTGCCATCGGACAGATAAATCAGCCCCAGCATTTT
CAIGQINQPQHF
>NA|NA|TRBV2|TRBJ1-5
TGTGCCAGCAGCACCGGGACAAATAGCAATCAGCCCCAGCATTTT
CASSTGTNSNQPQHF
>few|TRBD1|TRBV5-1|TRBJ1-6
TGCGCCAGCAGCTTGGCGACAGGGGGCCCGCCCCTCCACTTT
CASSLATGGPPLHF
>NA|NA|TRBV28|TRBJ1-5
TGTGCCAGCGTGAGGGGAGGGAGCAATCAGCCCCAGCATTTT
CASVRGGSNQPQHF
>NA|NA|TRBV6-5|TRBJ1-1
TGTGCCACCTTTACGGGAGTCACTGAAGCTTTCTTT
CATFTGVTEAFF
>NA|NA|TRBV6-5|TRBJ2-7
TGTGCCAGCAGTCAGGCAGGTGGGGCACTATACGAGCAGTACTTC
CASSQAGGALYEQYF
>NA|NA|TRBV11-2|TRBJ2-2
TGTGCCAGCAGCTTAGTCCCTAGTCCTACCACCGGGGAGCTGTTTTTT
CASSLVPSPTTGELFF
>NA|TRBD1|TRBV20-1|TRBJ2-5
TGCAGTGAGGGGGCGGAGGAGACCCAGTACTTC
CSEGAEETQYF
>once|TRBD2|TRBV3-1/TRBV3-2|TRBJ2-5
TGTGCCAGCAGCCAATTGCTCGGCGGGGGAGAGACCCAGTACTTC
CASSQLLGGGETQYF
>NA|TRBD1|TRBV5-6|TRBJ1-2
TGTGCCAGCAGCTTTCGGGAACAGGGGGCGCGGCATGGCTACACCTTC
CASSFREQGARHGYTF
>NA|TRBD1|TRBV3-1/TRBV3-2|TRBJ1-2
TGTGCCAGCAGCCAAGATCGGGGCAGGGGGGAGAGCTACACCTTC
CASSQDRGRGESYTF
>NA|NA|TRBV7-8|TRBJ2-2
TGTGCCAGCAGCTTAGCATCGGGTCCCGGGGAGCTGTTTTTT
CASSLASGPGELFF
>NA|NA|TRBV5-4|TRBJ1-1
TGTGCCAGCAGCTCAACGGGGGGCACTGAAGCTTTCTTT
CASSSTGGTEAFF
>NA|NA|TRBV2|TRBJ2-5
TGTGCCAGCGACGCAGGGGCCCAGACCCAGTACTTC
CASDAGAQTQYF